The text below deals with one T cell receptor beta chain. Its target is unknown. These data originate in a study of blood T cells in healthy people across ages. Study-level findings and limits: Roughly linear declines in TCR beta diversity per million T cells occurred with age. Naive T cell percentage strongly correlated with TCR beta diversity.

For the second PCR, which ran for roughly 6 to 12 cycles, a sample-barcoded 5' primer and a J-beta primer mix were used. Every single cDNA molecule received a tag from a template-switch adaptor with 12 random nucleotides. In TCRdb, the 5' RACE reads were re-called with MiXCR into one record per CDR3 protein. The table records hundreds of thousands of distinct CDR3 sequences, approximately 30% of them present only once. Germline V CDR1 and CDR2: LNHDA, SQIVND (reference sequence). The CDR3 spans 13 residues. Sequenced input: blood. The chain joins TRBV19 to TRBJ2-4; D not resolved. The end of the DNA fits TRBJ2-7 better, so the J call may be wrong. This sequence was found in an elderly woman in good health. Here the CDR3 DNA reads TGTGCCAGTAGTAGCAGCCCAGTCTACGAGCAGTACTTC. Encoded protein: CASSSSPVYEQYF.